The entry below describes one T cell receptor (beta chain). Its antigen is undetermined. The sample's time point: persistent/refractory GD, antithyroid drugs over 5 years with positive TRAb. Isolated PBMC RNA provided the starting material for the TCR library. An endocrinology unit in Xi'an, China, supplied the patients. CDR3-region Arm-PCR and iRepertoire HTBI primers produced the TCR beta libraries. In the source study's methods: The study identified roughly 59 TRBV and 13 to 15 TRBJ segments across samples. Each CDR3 protein gets one entry after TCRdb re-called the multiplex PCR reads with MiXCR. It is TCRdb's table, rather than the study itself, that gives the V and J calls and clone size. This sample has over 250,000 distinct CDR3 sequences, with roughly a fifth found just once. This record comes from a study of regulatory T cells in long-lasting Graves disease. J was trimmed by 4 bases and V by 3 bases; bases with no gene match: 10. This CDR3 spans 15 amino acids. The germline CDR1 and CDR2 sequences are DFQATT and SNEGSKA (reference sequence).

Study findings and constraints: Preferential use of TRBV28, TRBJ1-2 and TRBJ2-5 was seen in persistent disease.

The J gene is TRBJ2-3, the V gene TRBV20-1; 7 bases are a match to TRBD1. This TCR was sampled from a female donor with Graves disease. This material consisted of peripheral blood mononuclear cells (PBMCs), taken when the disease was refractory, from a patient treated with antithyroid drugs. The CDR3 loop reads CSASPGQSGADTQYF. In DNA form, the CDR3 reads TGCAGTGCTAGTCCGGGACAGAGTGGAGCAGATACGCAGTATTTT.